The sequence of this TCR beta chain was determined in a study of shared clonotypes between healthy human individuals. Study-wide findings and caveats: With several donors compared, approximately 5% of naive CD4 clonotypes were shared.

This CDR3 has 17 amino acids. Germline CDR1 is SGHRS and CDR2 is YFSETQ. The V end was cut by 0 bases, the J end by 1 base, with 16 bases between. Assay used: immunoSEQ multiplex PCR; TCRdb lists only in-frame clones, some missing. The top ten hold around 1.8% of the sample, which has hundreds of thousands of clones, around 78% seen once. Each donor was a Caucasian adult residing in Nashville, Tennessee. Notes on this clone: Its specificity is not known.

V and J are TRBV5-1 and TRBJ1-1, with D tentatively TRBD1 (6 bases). Sequencing was done on a sample of memory CD4+ T cells sorted from blood. Noted subset: CD45RA-negative fraction. The receptor's source is a woman in her 30s in good health. The CDR3 DNA reads as TGCGCCAGCAGCTTGGTTTCACAGGGTGGCTGGAACACTGAAGCTTTCTTT. Translated: CASSLVSQGGWNTEAFF.